The rows below give T cell receptor beta chains drawn from one sample of a study of blood T cell dynamics during melanoma immunotherapy. TCRdb's table, derived via immunoSEQ multiplex PCR, lists solely in-frame clones and lacks some. The sample has roughly 12,000 clones, less than 90% seen once. The sequences come from blood, collected from a patient treated with checkpoint blockade. These receptors were taken from a human donor with melanoma. Each CDR3 is given with its conserved first and last residue. D genes are given only for firm matches. Clone size is stated in some rows and not others, as once, few, many or a class when expanded.

-	TRBJ1-2	-	TRBV19	TGTGCCAGTAGTATTGGCGGGCAGGACTATGGCTACACCTTC	CASSIGGQDYGYTF
-	TRBJ2-7	-	TRBV7-9	TGTGCCAGCAGCTTATTCGGTCGGGCCTACGAGCAGTACTTC	CASSLFGRAYEQYF
TRBD1	TRBJ1-2	-	TRBV7-8	TGTGCCAGCAGCCGATCAACGACAGGGGGTAACGGCTACACCTTC	CASSRSTTGGNGYTF
TRBD2	TRBJ2-1	-	TRBV12-5	TGTGCTAGTGGTTCCGCCCATGGCGGGGGGGCGATCAATGAGCAGTTCTTC	CASGSAHGGGAINEQFF
TRBD2	TRBJ2-3	-	TRBV4-3	TGCGCCAGCAGCCAAGGATTGACTAGCGGGGGGGCGTTGATGAATACGCAGTATTTT	CASSQGLTSGGALMNTQYF
-	TRBJ2-5	-	TRBV19	TGTGCCAGTAGTATACGTTACTCATTTTCGGGCCAAGAGACCCAGTACTTC	CASSIRYSFSGQETQYF
-	TRBJ1-6	-	TRBV28	TGTGCCAGCAGTTCCGGACGGTGGCTTAATTCACCCCTCCACTTT	CASSSGRWLNSPLHF
TRBD1	TRBJ1-1	-	TRBV19	TGTGCCAGTAGCCACAGGGGAGACACTGAAGCTTTCTTT	CASSHRGDTEAFF
-	TRBJ2-7	-	TRBV6-5	TGTGCCAGCAGTTACCCGAGCTACGAGCAGTACTTC	CASSYPSYEQYF
-	TRBJ1-4	few	TRBV4-1	TGCGCCAGCAGCCAAGATGGACAGTCCGGGAAACTGTTTTTT	CASSQDGQSGKLFF
-	TRBJ1-6	-	TRBV13	TGTGCCAGCAGCACACAAAGCTCCTATAATTCACCCCTCCACTTT	CASSTQSSYNSPLHF
-	TRBJ1-1	-	TRBV5-8	TGTGCCAGCAGCTTAGTGGCGGACGCCGCTTTCTTT	CASSLVADAAFF
TRBD1	TRBJ1-4	-	TRBV29-1	TGCAGCGTCGGCACCCTCTTTGAGACAGGGGGCAACGAAAAACTGTTTTTT	CSVGTLFETGGNEKLFF
-	TRBJ1-1	-	TRBV6-6	TGTGCCAGCAGTAACCTCCGGGTTGGGGGCAACACTGAAGCTTTCTTT	CASSNLRVGGNTEAFF
-	TRBJ2-5	-	TRBV10-3	TGTGCCGCCCAGGGAGGAGGGGACGGGGAGACCCAGTACTTC	CAAQGGGDGETQYF
-	TRBJ1-5	-	TRBV7-2	TGTGCCAGCAGCCCGTACGGGGGTTTAGAGCAGCCCCAGCATTTT	CASSPYGGLEQPQHF
TRBD2	TRBJ2-1	-	TRBV9	TGTGCCAGCAGTGGGACTAGCGGGGGGGCAAATGTCGGTGAGCAGTTCTTC	CASSGTSGGANVGEQFF
-	TRBJ1-4	-	TRBV6-1	TGTGCCAGCAGTGAGCGCAGGGCGGATGAAAAACTGTTTTTT	CASSERRADEKLFF
-	TRBJ2-5	-	TRBV7-2	TGTGCCAGCAGAGGGACCTACCAAGAGACCCAGTACTTC	CASRGTYQETQYF
-	TRBJ1-4	-	TRBV6-1	TGTGCCAGCAGTCCCGGACCGGCTAATGAAAAACTGTTTTTT	CASSPGPANEKLFF
TRBD1	TRBJ1-2	-	TRBV30	TGTGCCTGGAGTGTACTAACAGGGGGCTATGGCTACACCTTC	CAWSVLTGGYGYTF
-	TRBJ1-6	-	TRBV7-2	TGTGCCAGCAGCTTAGCATCAGGGGCCCTCCACTTT	CASSLASGALHF
-	TRBJ2-1	-	TRBV18	TGTGCCAGCTCACCAACTTTAGCGGCTATCTCCTACAATGAGCAGTTCTTC	CASSPTLAAISYNEQFF
-	TRBJ2-2	-	TRBV7-2	TGTGCCAGCAGCTTCCAACGAGGCACCGGGGAGCTGTTTTTT	CASSFQRGTGELFF
TRBD1	TRBJ2-7	-	TRBV7-6	TGTGCCAGCAGCCCAGGGACAGGGGGTACCTACGAGCAGTACTTC	CASSPGTGGTYEQYF
-	TRBJ1-2	-	TRBV7-9	TGTGCCAGCAGCTTAGGTGCCGGGTTGATGGGCTACACCTTC	CASSLGAGLMGYTF
TRBD2	TRBJ2-1	once	TRBV28	TGTGCCAGTACGGGGGGGGCCGGAAATGAGCAGTTCTTC	CASTGGAGNEQFF
TRBD1	TRBJ1-2	-	TRBV6-6	TGTGCCAGCAGTTACGGGACAGCTGACTATGGCTACACCTTC	CASSYGTADYGYTF
TRBD1	TRBJ2-6	once	TRBV11-3	TGTGCCAGCAGCCCAGGACAGGGGACGGGGGCCAACGTCCTGACTTTC	CASSPGQGTGANVLTF
-	TRBJ2-2	-	TRBV6-1	TGTGCCAGCATAGGGGCTTCGAACACCGGGGAGCTGTTTTTT	CASIGASNTGELFF
-	TRBJ2-2	-	TRBV15	TGTGCCACCAGCAGAAAACCGGGAGAGGGGCGAACCGGGGAGCTGTTTTTT	CATSRKPGEGRTGELFF
TRBD1	TRBJ2-2	-	TRBV10-3	TGTGCCATCAGCCTACAGGGGGGAACCGGGGAGCTGTTTTTT	CAISLQGGTGELFF
-	TRBJ2-5	-	TRBV5-6	TGTGCCAGCAGCTTGAGCGAGACCCAGTACTTC	CASSLSETQYF
TRBD1	TRBJ1-2	-	TRBV29-1	TGCAGCGGGGACAGTCCCCTAAACTATGGCTACACCTTC	CSGDSPLNYGYTF
TRBD2	TRBJ2-5	-	TRBV7-3	TGTGCCAGCAGCTGGACTAGCGGGGAGACCCAGTACTTC	CASSWTSGETQYF
-	TRBJ2-7	-	TRBV28	TGTGCCAGCAGTCCGGGTTTTCCTGGCGAGCAGTACTTC	CASSPGFPGEQYF
-	TRBJ2-3	-	TRBV5-8	TGTGCCAGCAGCTTGGAAGGGAGCACCGAAACGCAGTATTTT	CASSLEGSTETQYF
-	TRBJ2-7	-	TRBV7-2	TGTGCCAGCAGCTTAAAGCCTGGAGCCCTCCAAGGCGAGCAGTACTTC	CASSLKPGALQGEQYF
-	TRBJ2-1	-	TRBV4-3	TGCGCCAGCAGCCAAGTGGGGGGTCCTGAGCAGTTCTTC	CASSQVGGPEQFF
-	TRBJ1-1	-	TRBV2	TGTGCCAGCAGTGATCAGGGTTCCTCCACTGAAGCTTTCTTT	CASSDQGSSTEAFF
-	TRBJ2-2	-	TRBV5-8	TGTGCCAGCAGTTTAGGGGCCGCGCACACCGGGGAGCTGTTTTTT	CASSLGAAHTGELFF
TRBD1	TRBJ2-7	-	TRBV7-3	TGTGCCAGCAGCCCGGATGGACAGGGGGTAGAAGGGGACTACGAGCAGTACTTC	CASSPDGQGVEGDYEQYF
-	TRBJ1-1	-	TRBV11-2	TGTGCCAGCAGGGTAGGGGAGAACACTGAAGCTTTCTTT	CASRVGENTEAFF
-	TRBJ2-7	-	TRBV5-5	TGTGCCAGCAGCTTGGCCTGGGGGGTAGCCTACGAGCAGTACTTC	CASSLAWGVAYEQYF
-	TRBJ1-1	-	TRBV7-2	TGTGCCAGCAGCTTAGCGCTTCTGAACACTGAAGCTTTCTTT	CASSLALLNTEAFF
-	TRBJ1-6	once	TRBV18	TGTGCCAGCTCACCGGGAGAGCCTCCCAATTGGGCCCTCCACTTT	CASSPGEPPNWALHF
TRBD1	TRBJ2-3	few	TRBV11-2	TGTGCCAGCAGCTACGGGCAGGGGGCGTTTAGTGCGGGGGATACGCAGTATTTT	CASSYGQGAFSAGDTQYF
-	TRBJ1-3	-	TRBV5-4	TGTGCCAGCAGCTTAGGGGCTGGAAACACCATATATTTT	CASSLGAGNTIYF
-	TRBJ1-1	-	TRBV5-1	TGCGCCAGCAGCTTGTACAGGGAGAACACTGAAGCTTTCTTT	CASSLYRENTEAFF